This T cell receptor beta chain was profiled in a study of vaccination and CD4 T cells after COVID-19. The wider study: Sampling that followed vaccination took place a median about 70 days after dose two, within a range of 14 to 241.

This clonotype has a handful of counts. Its target is not known. Treatment reported: roughly ten-day PBMC culture with coronavirus spike peptide pools or control peptides (ViraFEST assay). The assay that was used to sequence DNA from cultured CD4+ T cells was the Oncomine TCR Beta short-read assay. TCRdb re-called the PCR reads through MiXCR, storing one row per CDR3 protein. This sample has about 18,000 distinct CDR3 sequences, with roughly 60% found just once. V was trimmed by 8 bases and J by 0 bases, leaving 16 bases between them. CDR3 size: 15 residues. Germline V gene sequence: CDR1 MNHNS, CDR2 SASEGT.

This clonotype was obtained from a human donor who had recovered from COVID-19. The J gene is TRBJ1-1, the V gene TRBV6-1; D might be TRBD1 (5 bases). The source was CD4+ T cells from blood, cultured in vitro, collected before SARS-CoV-2 vaccination. The CDR3 reads CASGPDGAMNTEAFF. CDR3 in DNA: TGTGCCAGCGGACCGGACGGGGCTATGAACACTGAAGCTTTCTTT.